Presented here are 23 T cell receptor beta chains from one specimen sequenced in a study of blood T cell repertoires in COVID-19. TCRdb's copy holds only in-frame clones and misses some; the assay was immunoSEQ multiplex PCR. The table has about 250,000 clones, around 84% seen once; the top ten hold about 1.7%. The source material was PBMCs or T cells enriched from blood (not recorded which). These receptors were taken from a man aged 40-49 years who had recovered from COVID-19.

The chain uses TRBV6-5 and TRBJ2-7; 7 bases map to TRBD1. The CDR3 contains 13 residues. The V segment lost 4 bases and the J segment 4 bases; nucleotides outside the gene matches: 4. Germline CDR1 MNHEY, CDR2 SVGAGI. The CDR3 is CASSSQGTYEQYF. In nucleotides, the CDR3 is TGTGCCAGCAGTTCACAGGGGACGTACGAGCAGTACTTC.

The rearrangement joins TRBV27 to TRBJ1-3; 8 nucleotides match TRBD1. Germline CDR1 reads MNHEY; CDR2 reads SMNVEV (reference sequence). J was trimmed by 4 bases and V by 8 bases; bases with no gene match: 4. The CDR3 contains 13 residues. The CDR3 sequence: CASRGTGGNTIYF. The CDR3, as DNA: TGTGCCAGCCGCGGGACAGGAGGAAACACCATATATTTT.

The V call is TRBV10-3, the J call TRBJ1-1; the D gene is possibly TRBD1 (5 bases). The germline gives CDR1 ENHRY, CDR2 SYGVKD. The CDR3 is 14 amino acids. The V end was cut by 4 bases, the J end by 4 bases, with 13 bases between. The CDR3 DNA reads as TGTGCCATCAGTGCGTTTGGGCAGGGCACTGAAGCTTTCTTT. It codes for CAISAFGQGTEAFF.

The rearrangement uses TRBV5-1 and TRBJ2-7; a possible D gene is TRBD1 (5 bases). Trimming took 4 bases from V and 2 from J, leaving 19 bases between them. The CDR3 runs 16 residues. CDR1 SGHRS and CDR2 YFSETQ come from the germline V gene. CDR3 amino acids: CASSITGASTTYEQYF. CDR3 sequence (DNA): TGCGCCAGCAGCATTACTGGGGCGTCCACTACCTACGAGCAGTACTTC.

The gene calls are TRBV3-1 (or the pseudogene TRBV3-2) and TRBJ1-1, with unresolved D. Germline CDR1 reads LGHDT; CDR2 reads YNNKEL (reference sequence). Trimming removed 2 bases from V and 4 bases from J, with 8 bases in between. The CDR3 has 13 amino acids. DNA for the CDR3: TGTGCCAGCAGCCAACCGGGAGTCACTGAAGCTTTCTTT. Its protein is CASSQPGVTEAFF.

This clone was detected only a few times. This chain uses TRBV6-5 with TRBJ1-2, with D tentatively TRBD1 (5 bases). The CDR3 consists of 14 residues. Trimming took 0 bases from V and 6 from J, leaving 11 bases between them. Germline lookup yields CDR1 MNHEY and CDR2 SVGAGI. In DNA, the CDR3 is TGTGCCAGCAGTTACTCGACGGGGGAAAATGGCTACACCTTC. Its translation is CASSYSTGENGYTF.

The V call is TRBV19, the J call TRBJ1-4; D not certain. Germline values: CDR1 LNHDA, CDR2 SQIVND (reference sequence). The CDR3 has 16 residues. Trimming pared 3 bases from V and 8 bases from J, leaving 19 bases between. CDR3 protein: CASSIARRRGSEKLFF. CDR3 sequence (DNA): TGTGCCAGTAGTATTGCTCGCCGTCGGGGATCGGAAAAACTGTTTTTT.

Turning to this clone: A much larger clone differs by one base, so this may be a read error. Other DNA sequences in the sample encode the same CDR3. This chain uses TRBV18 with TRBJ2-7, with TRBD1 identical over 9 bases. V lost 3 bases and J lost 0; bases outside the gene matches: 3. CDR3 length equals 15 residues. Germline CDR1 KGHSH, CDR2 LQKENI. Written as DNA, the CDR3 is TGTGCCAGCTCACCGCCGGGACAGGGCTCCTACGAGCAGTACTTC. As protein: CASSPPGQGSYEQYF.

This chain uses TRBV6-5 with TRBJ1-4; weak D call: TRBD1 (6 bases). This CDR3 is built from 13 residues. Germline V gene data show CDR1 as MNHEY and CDR2 as SVGAGI. Deletions cut 7 bases from V and 17 bases from J, with 23 bases between. CDR3 residues: CASTDQPTGYLFF. In DNA, the CDR3 is TGTGCCAGCACCGACCAACCAACAGGGTATCTTTTTTTT.

This clone has just one count. The J gene is TRBJ2-1, the V gene TRBV19; D remains ambiguous. Germline values: CDR1 LNHDA, CDR2 SQIVND (reference sequence). The ends were cut back, 9 bases at V and 0 bases at J, with 9 bases in the middle. This CDR3 comprises 13 residues. The CDR3: CASVDSSYNEQFF. The CDR3 DNA sequence: TGTGCCAGCGTCGATAGCTCCTACAATGAGCAGTTCTTC.

The CDR3 protein is CASSEVERAANTGELFF. Written as DNA, the CDR3 is TGTGCCAGCAGTGAAGTCGAGAGGGCAGCTAACACCGGGGAGCTGTTTTTT. The J gene is TRBJ2-2, the V gene TRBV2; tentative D call: TRBD2 (5 bases). CDR1 SNHLY and CDR2 FYNNEI come from the germline V gene. V lost 1 base to trimming and J lost 2 bases, with 14 bases between them. The CDR3 has 17 amino acids.

The chain joins TRBV5-1 to TRBJ2-5; 7 nucleotides agree with TRBD1. V was clipped by 1 base and J by 2 bases; unmatched bases: 2. This CDR3 has 14 amino acids. Germline V gene lookup returns CDR1 SGHRS and CDR2 YFSETQ. The CDR3 bases are TGCGCCAGCAGCTTGTTGGGACAGCAAGAGACCCAGTACTTC. It encodes CASSLLGQQETQYF.

V usage is TRBV3-1 (or the pseudogene TRBV3-2) and J usage is TRBJ1-2; TRBD1 matches at 7 bases. Trimming cost V 4 bases and J 3 bases; bases outside gene matches: 5. The CDR3 is made up of 14 amino acids. CDR1 and CDR2 (germline): LGHDT, YNNKEL (reference sequence). CDR3 in amino acids: CASSLTGTDYGYTF. In DNA, the CDR3 is TGTGCCAGCAGCCTTACCGGGACAGACTATGGCTACACCTTC.

This clone has at least ten counts. This chain links TRBV19 with TRBJ2-2; 8 positions match TRBD1. V lost 3 bases to trimming and J lost 7 bases; unmatched junction nucleotides: 7. Germline V gene sequence: CDR1 LNHDA, CDR2 SQIVND (reference sequence). CDR3 length: 15 residues. CDR3 sequence (DNA): TGTGCCAGTAGTATTAGTGGGACAGGCGACGGGGAGCTGTTTTTT. Translating gives CASSISGTGDGELFF.

The CDR3 reads CASSPEANSYEQYF. CDR3 sequence (DNA): TGTGCCAGCTCACCAGAAGCTAACTCCTACGAGCAGTACTTC. The chain has TRBV18 and TRBJ2-7; D gene uncertain. Germline assignment: CDR1 KGHSH and CDR2 LQKENI. CDR3 length: 14 residues. V was clipped by 2 bases and J by 0 bases, with 8 bases between them.

The chain carries TRBV6-2 or TRBV6-3 and TRBJ2-7, with 8 bases fitting TRBD1. Germline CDR1 MNHEY, CDR2 SVGEGT. V shed 0 bases and J 5 bases; nucleotides not matched to a gene: 6. CDR3 length: 15 residues. The CDR3 DNA reads as TGTGCCAGCAGTTACTCTGGCAGGGGGCTGGACGAGCAGTACTTC. This gives the protein CASSYSGRGLDEQYF.

The chain couples TRBV6-2 or TRBV6-3 to TRBJ1-4; TRBD1 matches 7 bases. CDR1 and CDR2 (germline): MNHEY, SVGEGT. The CDR3 is 12 amino acids. The V and J ends lost 5 bases and 14 bases, in that order; junction bases with no gene match: 8. The CDR3 coding sequence is TGTGCCAGCAGTCGCCGGGACAGCAGGCTGTTTTTT. Translating it yields CASSRRDSRLFF.

The chain combines TRBV2 with TRBJ1-5, with 11 bases that match TRBD1. Germline V gene lookup returns CDR1 SNHLY and CDR2 FYNNEI. CDR3 length: 14 residues. V shed 7 bases and J 6 bases; nucleotides not matched to a gene: 5. CDR3 nucleotide sequence: TGTGCCAGCAACGGACAGGGGGCGACTCAGCCCCAGCATTTT. This sequence encodes CASNGQGATQPQHF.

This sequence joins TRBV9 and TRBJ1-2; D might be TRBD1 (6 bases). CDR3 size: 15 residues. CDR1 and CDR2 (germline): SGDLS, YYNGEE. Trimming removed 3 bases from V and 0 bases from J, with 12 bases in between. CDR3 sequence reads: CASSESGAANYGYTF. DNA of the CDR3: TGTGCCAGCAGCGAGTCAGGGGCAGCTAACTATGGCTACACCTTC.

This clone has more than one count but fewer than ten. This chain connects TRBV11-2 to TRBJ1-1, with 7 bases identical to TRBD1. V trimming: 4 bases; J trimming: 1 base; junction bases outside the gene matches: 9. The CDR3 consists of 16 residues. Per the germline V gene, CDR1 is SGHAT and CDR2 is FQNNGV. The CDR3 nucleotides read TGTGCCAGCAGCTACGCCCAAGGACAGGCGAACACTGAAGCTTTCTTT. It is translated as CASSYAQGQANTEAFF.

This chain joins TRBV4-1 and TRBJ2-2; 7 positions agree with TRBD2. Germline V gives CDR1 MGHRA, CDR2 YSYEKL. With V trimmed by 4 bases and J by 5 bases, 4 bases remained unmatched. This CDR3 contains 14 residues. CDR3 in amino acids: CASSLREVTGELFF. The CDR3 DNA sequence: TGCGCCAGCAGCCTCCGGGAGGTTACCGGGGAGCTGTTTTTT.

Points on this clone: One end of the junction fails to match germline, which may point to a read error. The rearrangement uses TRBV7-7 and TRBJ2-1, with no clear D. CDR1 is SSHAT and CDR2 is FNYEAQ in the germline V gene (reference sequence). The CDR3 sequence is 15 residues long. The CDR3 region has the DNA TGTGCTAGCAGCTTAAATCCGAGCTCCTACAATGAGCAGTTCTTC. It yields the protein CASSLNPSSYNEQFF.

V gene TRBV7-2 combines with J gene TRBJ2-1; D may be TRBD1 (6 bases). In germline, CDR1 is SGHTA, CDR2 FQGNSA. Trimming took 10 bases from V and 4 from J, leaving 17 bases between them. The CDR3 spans 14 residues. CDR3 amino acids: CAILPGTIYNEQFF. The CDR3 DNA reads as TGTGCCATCCTTCCCGGGACAATATACAATGAGCAGTTCTTC.